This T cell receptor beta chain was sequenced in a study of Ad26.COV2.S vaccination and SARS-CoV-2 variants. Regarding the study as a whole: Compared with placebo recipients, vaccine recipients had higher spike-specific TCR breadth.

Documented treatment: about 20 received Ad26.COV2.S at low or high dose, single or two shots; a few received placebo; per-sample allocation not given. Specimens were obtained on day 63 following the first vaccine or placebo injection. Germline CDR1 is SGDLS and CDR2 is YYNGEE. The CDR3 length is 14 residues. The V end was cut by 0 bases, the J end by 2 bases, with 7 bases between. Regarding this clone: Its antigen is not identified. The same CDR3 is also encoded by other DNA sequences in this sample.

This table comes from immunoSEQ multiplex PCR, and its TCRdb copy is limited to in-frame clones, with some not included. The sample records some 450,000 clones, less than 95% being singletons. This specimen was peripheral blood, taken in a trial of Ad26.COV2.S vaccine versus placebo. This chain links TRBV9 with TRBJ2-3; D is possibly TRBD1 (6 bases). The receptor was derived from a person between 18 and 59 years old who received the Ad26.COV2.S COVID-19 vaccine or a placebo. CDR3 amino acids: CASSVGGHTDTQYF. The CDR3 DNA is TGTGCCAGCAGCGTAGGGGGACACACAGATACGCAGTATTTT.